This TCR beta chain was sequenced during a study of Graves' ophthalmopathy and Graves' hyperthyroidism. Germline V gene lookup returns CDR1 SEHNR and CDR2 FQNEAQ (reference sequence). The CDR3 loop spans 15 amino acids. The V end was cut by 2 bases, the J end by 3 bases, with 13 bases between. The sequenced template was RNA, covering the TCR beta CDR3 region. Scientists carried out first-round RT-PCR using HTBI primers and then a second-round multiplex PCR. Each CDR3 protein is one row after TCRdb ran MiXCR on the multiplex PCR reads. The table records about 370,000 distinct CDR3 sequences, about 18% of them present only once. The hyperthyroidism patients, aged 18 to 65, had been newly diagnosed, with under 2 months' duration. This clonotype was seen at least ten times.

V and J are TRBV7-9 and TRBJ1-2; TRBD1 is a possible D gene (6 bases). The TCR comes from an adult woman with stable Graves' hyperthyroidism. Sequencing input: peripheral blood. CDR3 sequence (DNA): TGTGCCAGCAGCTTATATGGGGGCGCGGACTATGGCTACACCTTC. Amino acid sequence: CASSLYGGADYGYTF.